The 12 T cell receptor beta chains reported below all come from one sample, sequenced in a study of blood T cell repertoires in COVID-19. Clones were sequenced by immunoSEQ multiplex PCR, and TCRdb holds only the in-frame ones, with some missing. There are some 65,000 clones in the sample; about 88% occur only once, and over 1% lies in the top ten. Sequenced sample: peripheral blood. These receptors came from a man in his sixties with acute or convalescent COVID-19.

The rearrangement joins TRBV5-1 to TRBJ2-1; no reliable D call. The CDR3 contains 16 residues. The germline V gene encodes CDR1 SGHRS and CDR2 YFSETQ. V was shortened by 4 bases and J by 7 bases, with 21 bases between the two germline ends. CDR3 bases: TGCGCCAGCAGCCCCGCTTTAGACATCCGTAGGAATGAGCAGTTCTTC. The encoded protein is CASSPALDIRRNEQFF.

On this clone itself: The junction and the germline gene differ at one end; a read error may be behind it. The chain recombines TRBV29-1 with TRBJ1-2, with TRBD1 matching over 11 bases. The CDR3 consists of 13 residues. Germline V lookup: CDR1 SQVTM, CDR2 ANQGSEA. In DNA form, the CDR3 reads TGCAGCGTCGAAGGACAGGGGGCCGGGGGCTACACCTTC. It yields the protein CSVEGQGAGGYTF.

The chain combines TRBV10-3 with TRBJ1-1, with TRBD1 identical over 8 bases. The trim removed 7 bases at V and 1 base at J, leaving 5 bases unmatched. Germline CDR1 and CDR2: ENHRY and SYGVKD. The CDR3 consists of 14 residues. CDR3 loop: CAITTGQANTEAFF. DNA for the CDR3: TGTGCCATCACTACGGGACAGGCGAACACTGAAGCTTTCTTT.

CDR3 loop: CASSLGPDRNNEKLFF. For the CDR3, the DNA is TGTGCCAGCAGCTTAGGTCCCGACAGAAACAATGAAAAACTGTTTTTT. The chain is built from TRBV7-9 and TRBJ1-4, with a weak D call TRBD1 (5 bases). Germline lookup yields CDR1 SEHNR and CDR2 FQNEAQ (reference sequence). The CDR3 consists of 16 residues. Trimming took off 1 base at V and 5 bases at J, with 14 bases between the two ends.

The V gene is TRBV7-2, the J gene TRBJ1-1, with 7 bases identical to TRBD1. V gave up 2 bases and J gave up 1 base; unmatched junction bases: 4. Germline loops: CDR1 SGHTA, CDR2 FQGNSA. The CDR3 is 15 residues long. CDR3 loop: CASSLSRGRNTEAFF. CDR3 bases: TGTGCCAGCAGCTTATCCAGGGGGAGGAACACTGAAGCTTTCTTT. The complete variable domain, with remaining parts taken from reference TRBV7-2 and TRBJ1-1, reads GAGVSQSPSNKVTEKGKDVELRCDPISGHTALYWYRQSLGQGLEFLIYFQGNSAPDKSGLPSDRFSAERTGGSVSTLTIQRTQQEDSAVYLCASSLSRGRNTEAFFGQGTRLTVV.

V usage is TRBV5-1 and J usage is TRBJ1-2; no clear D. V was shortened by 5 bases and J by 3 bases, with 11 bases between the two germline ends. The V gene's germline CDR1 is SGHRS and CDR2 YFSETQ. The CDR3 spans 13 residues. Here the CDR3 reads CASRPDTDYGYTF. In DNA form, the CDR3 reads TGCGCCAGCAGGCCCGACACCGACTATGGCTACACCTTC. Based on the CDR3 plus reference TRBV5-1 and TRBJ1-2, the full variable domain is KAGVTQTPRYLIKTRGQQVTLSCSPISGHRSVSWYQQTPGQGLQFLFEYFSETQRNKGNFPGRFSGRQFSNSRSEMNVSTLELGDSALYLCASRPDTDYGYTFGSGTRLTVV.

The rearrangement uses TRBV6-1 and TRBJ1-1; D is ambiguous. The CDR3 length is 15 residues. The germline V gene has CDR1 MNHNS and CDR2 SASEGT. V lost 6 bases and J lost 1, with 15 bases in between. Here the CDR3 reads CASRNQLRGNTEAFF. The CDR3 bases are TGTGCCAGCAGAAACCAACTCCGAGGGAACACTGAAGCTTTCTTT.

CDR3 in amino acids: CASSFPSGELFF. The CDR3 DNA follows: TGTGCCAGCAGCTTTCCCTCCGGGGAGCTGTTTTTT. The genes are TRBV7-7 and TRBJ2-2; D is unresolved. This CDR3 is 12 amino acids long. V was trimmed by 3 bases and J by 6 bases, leaving 5 bases between them. The germline V gene encodes CDR1 SSHAT and CDR2 FNYEAQ (reference sequence).

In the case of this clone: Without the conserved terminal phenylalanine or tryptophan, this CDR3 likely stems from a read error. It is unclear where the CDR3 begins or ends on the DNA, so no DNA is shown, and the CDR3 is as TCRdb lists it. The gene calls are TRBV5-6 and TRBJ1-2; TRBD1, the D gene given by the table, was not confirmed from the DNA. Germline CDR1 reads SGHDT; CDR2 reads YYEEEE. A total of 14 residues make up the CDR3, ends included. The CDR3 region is CASSLSLSDRVLLL.

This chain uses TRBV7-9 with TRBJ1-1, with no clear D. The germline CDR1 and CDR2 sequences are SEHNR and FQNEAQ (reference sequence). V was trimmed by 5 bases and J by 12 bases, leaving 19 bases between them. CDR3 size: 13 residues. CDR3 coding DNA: TGTGCCAGCAGCCGGGATCTCAACACTGTGTCTTTCTTT. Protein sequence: CASSRDLNTVSFF.

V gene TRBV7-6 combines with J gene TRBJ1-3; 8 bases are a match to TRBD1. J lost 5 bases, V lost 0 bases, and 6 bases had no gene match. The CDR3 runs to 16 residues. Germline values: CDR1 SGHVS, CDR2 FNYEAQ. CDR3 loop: CASSLASRGLRNTIYF. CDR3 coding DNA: TGTGCCAGCAGCTTAGCGTCCAGGGGGCTTCGAAACACCATATATTTT.

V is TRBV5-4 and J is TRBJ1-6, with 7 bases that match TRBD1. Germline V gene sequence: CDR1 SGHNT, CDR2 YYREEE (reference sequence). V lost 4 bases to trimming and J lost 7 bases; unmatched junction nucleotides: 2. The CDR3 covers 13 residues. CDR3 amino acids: CASSDRANSPLHF. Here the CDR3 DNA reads TGTGCCAGCAGCGACAGGGCGAATTCACCCCTCCACTTT.